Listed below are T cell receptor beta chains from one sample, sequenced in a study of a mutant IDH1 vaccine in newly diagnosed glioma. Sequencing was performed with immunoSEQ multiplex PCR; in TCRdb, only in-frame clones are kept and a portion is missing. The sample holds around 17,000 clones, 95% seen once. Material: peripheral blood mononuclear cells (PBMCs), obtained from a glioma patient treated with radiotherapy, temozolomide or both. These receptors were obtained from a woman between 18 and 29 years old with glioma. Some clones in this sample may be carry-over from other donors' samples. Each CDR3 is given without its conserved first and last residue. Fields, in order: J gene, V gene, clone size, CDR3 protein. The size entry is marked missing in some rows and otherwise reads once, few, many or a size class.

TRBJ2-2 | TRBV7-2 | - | ASSFVLGRGTGELF
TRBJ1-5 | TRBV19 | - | ASTIWNQPQH
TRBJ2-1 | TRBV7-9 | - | ASSRSGAGHNEQF
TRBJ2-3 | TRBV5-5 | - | ASSREWADTQY
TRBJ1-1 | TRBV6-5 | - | ASSFGQGASEAF
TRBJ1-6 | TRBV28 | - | ASSPSDSNNSPLH
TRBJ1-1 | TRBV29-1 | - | SGWDTRAF
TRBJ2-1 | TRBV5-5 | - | ASSLGGGLAAYNEQF
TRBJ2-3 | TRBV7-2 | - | ASSLGIPISTDTQY
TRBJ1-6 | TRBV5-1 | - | ASSGPGGQNSPLH
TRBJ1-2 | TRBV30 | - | AWHRLNLNYGYT
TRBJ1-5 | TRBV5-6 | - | ASSLFAQGRGQPQH
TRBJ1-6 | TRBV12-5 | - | ASGFAGPDSPLH
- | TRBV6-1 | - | ASRQDQLIYEQY
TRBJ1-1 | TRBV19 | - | ASTTDREITEAF
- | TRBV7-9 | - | ASSLDRLAGDYEQY
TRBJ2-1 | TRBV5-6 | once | ASRPTSRVHEQF
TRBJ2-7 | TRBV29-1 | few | SVGQQGYEQY
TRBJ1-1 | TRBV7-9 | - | ASSSGQNTEAF
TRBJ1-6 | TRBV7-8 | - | ASSYSGQGSYNSPLH
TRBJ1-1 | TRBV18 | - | ASSSTLGGTEAF
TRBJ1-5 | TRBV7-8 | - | ASSLGGPLNNQPQH
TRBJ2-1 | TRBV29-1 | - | SVPRDPYNEQF
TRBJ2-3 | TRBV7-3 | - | ASSLGIGQGTDTQY
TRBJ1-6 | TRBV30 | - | AWSGPPLH
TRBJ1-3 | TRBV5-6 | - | AFKQVFRNTIY
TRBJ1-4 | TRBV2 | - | ASTRDTSTNEKLF
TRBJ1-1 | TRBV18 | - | ASSPTAQGVLDTEAF
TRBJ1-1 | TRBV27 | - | ASSLASRAEAF
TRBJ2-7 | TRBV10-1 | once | ASSDLAGGPYEQY
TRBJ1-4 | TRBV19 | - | ASSIGETYRGEKLF
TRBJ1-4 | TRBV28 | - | ASSRSGGWEKLF
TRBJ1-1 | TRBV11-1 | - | ATQLGGFEKAF
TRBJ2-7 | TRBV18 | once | ASSPPGGHEQY
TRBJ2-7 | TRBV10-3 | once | AISGRGQPNYEQY
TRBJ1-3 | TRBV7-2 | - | ASSRSALSNGNTIY
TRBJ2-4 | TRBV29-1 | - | SVEEPGSYIQY
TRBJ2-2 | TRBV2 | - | ASRRRDTGELF
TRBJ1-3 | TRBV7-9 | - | ASSRYESSGNTIY
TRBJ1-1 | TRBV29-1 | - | SGVQGTTEAF
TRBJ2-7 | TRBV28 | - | ASSDRLVDRNYEQY
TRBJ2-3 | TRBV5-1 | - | ASSLNVDTQY
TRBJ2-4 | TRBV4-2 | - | ASSQGVSLSGREDIQY
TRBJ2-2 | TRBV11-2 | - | ASNPVSTGELF
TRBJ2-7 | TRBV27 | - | ASSKPATYEQY
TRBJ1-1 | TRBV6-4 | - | ASSVTWDRGNTEAF
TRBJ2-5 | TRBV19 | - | ASSITTGFWETQY
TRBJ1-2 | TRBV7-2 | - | ASSLTGGYYGYT
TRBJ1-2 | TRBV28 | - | ASSLGTGNGYT
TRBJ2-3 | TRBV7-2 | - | ASSLDITDTQY
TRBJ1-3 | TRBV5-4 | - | ASSPTGAGNTIY
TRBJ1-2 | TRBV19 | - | ASSTTVNHGYT